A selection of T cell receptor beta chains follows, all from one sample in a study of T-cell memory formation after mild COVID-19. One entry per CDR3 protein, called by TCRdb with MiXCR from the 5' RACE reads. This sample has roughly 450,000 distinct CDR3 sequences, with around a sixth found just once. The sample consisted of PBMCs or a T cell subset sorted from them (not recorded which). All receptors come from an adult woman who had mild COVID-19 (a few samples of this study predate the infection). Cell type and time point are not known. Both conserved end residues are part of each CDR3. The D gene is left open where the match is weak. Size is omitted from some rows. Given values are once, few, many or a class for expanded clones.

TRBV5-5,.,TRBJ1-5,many,CASSLDGQSNQPQHF,TGTGCCAGCAGCTTGGACGGACAGAGCAATCAGCCCCAGCATTTT
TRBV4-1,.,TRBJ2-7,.,CASSQDPDLHAYEQYF,TGCGCCAGCAGCCAAGATCCGGACCTACACGCCTACGAGCAGTACTTC
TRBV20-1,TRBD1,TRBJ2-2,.,CSAGDRACTGELFF,TGCAGTGCTGGTGACAGGGCTTGTACCGGGGAGCTGTTTTTT
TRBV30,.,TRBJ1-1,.,CACDLSDTEAFF,TGTGCCTGTGACCTGTCGGACACTGAAGCTTTCTTT
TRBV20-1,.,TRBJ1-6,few,CSAPSGNSPLHF,TGCAGTGCCCCCTCCGGGAATTCACCCCTCCACTTT
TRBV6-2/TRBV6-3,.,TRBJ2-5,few,CASSYGVDPLLETQYF,TGTGCCAGCAGTTACGGAGTTGATCCCCTTTTAGAGACCCAGTACTTC
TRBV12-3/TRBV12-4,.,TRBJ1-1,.,CASSPGEGRKTEAFF,TGTGCCAGCAGTCCTGGGGAGGGACGGAAGACTGAAGCTTTCTTT
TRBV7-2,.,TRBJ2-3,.,CASSHRWGTQYF,TGTGCCAGCAGCCACCGGTGGGGTACGCAGTATTTT
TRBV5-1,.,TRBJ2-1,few,CASSLGGTDSYNEQFF,TGCGCCAGCAGCTTGGGGGGGACCGATTCCTACAATGAGCAGTTCTTC
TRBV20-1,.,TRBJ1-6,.,CSATTPWGLHF,TGCAGTGCGACGACTCCTTGGGGCCTCCACTTT
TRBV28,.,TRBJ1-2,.,CASRKGANYGYTF,TGTGCCAGCAGAAAGGGGGCTAACTATGGCTACACCTTC
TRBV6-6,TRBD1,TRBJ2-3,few,CASSDRGPSDTQYF,TGTGCCAGCAGTGACAGGGGGCCTTCAGATACGCAGTATTTT
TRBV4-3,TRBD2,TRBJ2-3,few,CASSQVGLAGGVYTQYF,TGCGCCAGCAGCCAAGTGGGACTAGCGGGAGGTGTATATACGCAGTATTTT
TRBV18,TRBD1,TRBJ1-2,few,CASSPTMTGDYGYTF,TGTGCCAGCTCACCAACGATGACAGGGGACTATGGCTACACCTTC
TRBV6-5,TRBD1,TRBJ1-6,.,CASRNRQGGSPLHF,TGTGCCAGCAGGAACCGACAGGGTGGATCACCCCTCCACTTT
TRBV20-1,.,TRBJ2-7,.,CSARETGRGSYEQYF,TGCAGTGCTAGGGAGACGGGACGGGGTAGCTACGAGCAGTACTTC
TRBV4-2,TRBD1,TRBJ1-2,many,CASSPGQGETGGYTF,TGTGCCAGCAGCCCAGGACAGGGTGAAACGGGCGGCTACACCTTC
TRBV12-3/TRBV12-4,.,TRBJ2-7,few,CASSPKGVYEQYF,TGTGCCAGCAGTCCAAAGGGAGTCTACGAGCAGTACTTC
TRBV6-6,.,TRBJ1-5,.,CASSPGRGWNQPQHF,TGTGCCAGCAGCCCCGGCAGGGGATGGAATCAGCCCCAGCATTTT
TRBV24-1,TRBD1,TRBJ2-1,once,CATSDFGTADNEQFF,TGTGCCACCAGTGATTTTGGGACAGCCGACAATGAGCAGTTCTTC
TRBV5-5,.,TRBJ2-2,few,CASSLTTGSNTGELFF,TGTGCCAGCAGCTTGACGACAGGTTCCAACACCGGGGAGCTGTTTTTT
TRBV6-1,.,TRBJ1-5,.,CASSEVRDQPQHF,TGTGCCAGCAGTGAGGTCAGGGATCAGCCCCAGCATTTT
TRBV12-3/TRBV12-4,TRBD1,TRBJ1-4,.,CASSLTGGSEKLFF,TGTGCCAGCAGTTTAACAGGGGGGTCTGAAAAACTGTTTTTT
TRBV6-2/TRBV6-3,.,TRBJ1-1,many,CASSYSSPNTEAFF,TGTGCCAGCAGTTACTCATCCCCGAACACTGAAGCTTTCTTT
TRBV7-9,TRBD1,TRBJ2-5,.,CASTPPRTGGIKTQYF,TGTGCCAGCACTCCTCCGCGGACAGGGGGGATAAAGACCCAGTACTTC
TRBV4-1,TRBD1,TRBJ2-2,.,CASSRTGEWTGELFF,TGCGCCAGCAGCCGGACAGGGGAGTGGACCGGGGAGCTGTTTTTT
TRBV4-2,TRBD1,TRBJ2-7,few,CASSQGAGRTGHYEQYF,TGTGCCAGCAGCCAAGGAGCAGGAAGGACAGGGCACTACGAGCAGTACTTC
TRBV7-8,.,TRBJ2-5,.,CASSLAGAGQETQYF,TGTGCCAGCAGCTTGGCGGGGGCTGGTCAAGAGACCCAGTACTTC
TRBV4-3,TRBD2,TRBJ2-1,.,CASSQGVGLAGGNNEQFF,TGCGCCAGCAGCCAAGGAGTAGGACTAGCGGGAGGTAACAATGAGCAGTTCTTC
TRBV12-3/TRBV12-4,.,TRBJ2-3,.,CASSLKAPQYF,TGTGCCAGCAGTTTAAAAGCCCCGCAGTATTTT
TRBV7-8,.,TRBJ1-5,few,CASTERTRGYGSNQPQHF,TGTGCCAGCACCGAACGAACTAGGGGGTATGGTAGCAATCAGCCCCAGCATTTT
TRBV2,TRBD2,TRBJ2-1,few,CASRGPGLAGGQENEQFF,TGTGCCAGCAGGGGACCGGGACTAGCGGGGGGGCAGGAAAATGAGCAGTTCTTC
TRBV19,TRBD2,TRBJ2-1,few,CASSRDSGSLSFEQFF,TGTGCCAGTAGTCGGGATAGCGGGAGCTTGAGCTTTGAGCAGTTCTTC
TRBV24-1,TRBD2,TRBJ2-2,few,CATSDVLSGSGELFF,TGTGCCACCAGTGATGTCTTAAGCGGGAGCGGGGAGCTGTTTTTT
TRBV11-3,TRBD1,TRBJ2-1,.,CASSWDRAPGNEQFF,TGTGCCAGCAGCTGGGACAGGGCCCCGGGCAATGAGCAGTTCTTC
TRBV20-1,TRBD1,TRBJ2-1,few,CSARTRGLFPVSDEQFF,TGCAGTGCTAGAACCAGGGGGCTATTTCCGGTAAGCGATGAGCAGTTCTTC
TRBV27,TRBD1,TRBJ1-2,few,CASSPGQGAWGYTF,TGTGCCAGCAGTCCCGGACAGGGGGCCTGGGGCTACACCTTC
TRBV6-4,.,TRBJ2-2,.,CASSDSKQNTGELFF,TGTGCCAGCAGTGACTCGAAACAGAACACCGGGGAGCTGTTTTTT
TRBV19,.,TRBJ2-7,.,CASSMSPDGDYEQYF,TGTGCCAGTAGTATGTCCCCCGACGGAGATTACGAGCAGTACTTC
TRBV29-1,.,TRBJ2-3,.,CSVVGGTSTDTQYF,TGCAGCGTTGTCGGGGGAACTAGCACAGATACGCAGTATTTT
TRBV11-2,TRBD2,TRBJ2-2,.,CASSPAGALNTGELFF,TGTGCCAGCAGCCCCGCGGGAGCACTGAACACCGGGGAGCTGTTTTTT
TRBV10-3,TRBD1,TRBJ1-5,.,CAISENRQGQEPQHF,TGTGCCATCAGTGAAAATCGACAGGGGCAGGAGCCCCAGCATTTT
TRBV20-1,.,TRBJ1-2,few,CSAQRGLAVGYTF,TGCAGTGCTCAGCGTGGGCTGGCGGTCGGCTACACCTTC
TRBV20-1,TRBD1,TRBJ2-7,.,CSAGTVGSYEQYF,TGCAGTGCCGGGACAGTGGGATCCTACGAGCAGTACTTC
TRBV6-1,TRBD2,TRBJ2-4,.,CASSDQYGAQSSGRLVNIQYF,TGTGCCAGCAGTGATCAGTACGGGGCGCAGTCCAGCGGGAGGCTGGTGAACATTCAGTACTTC
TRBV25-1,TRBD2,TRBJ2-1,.,CASSDPGTSGRSRWDEQFF,TGTGCCAGCAGTGACCCAGGGACTAGCGGGAGATCGCGGTGGGATGAGCAGTTCTTC
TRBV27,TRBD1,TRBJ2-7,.,CASSPRGQGREEQYF,TGTGCCAGCAGTCCGCGGGGACAGGGGAGGGAGGAGCAGTACTTC
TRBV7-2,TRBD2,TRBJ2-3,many,CASSLDLAGMGGTDTQYF,TGTGCCAGCAGCTTAGACCTAGCGGGGATGGGGGGCACAGATACGCAGTATTTT
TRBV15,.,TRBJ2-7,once,CATSREGVHRGEQYF,TGTGCCACCAGCAGAGAGGGTGTGCATCGGGGCGAGCAGTACTTC
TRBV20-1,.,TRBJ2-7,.,CSARRDSLYYEQYF,TGCAGTGCTAGGAGGGACTCACTATACTACGAGCAGTACTTC
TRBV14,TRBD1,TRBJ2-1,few,CASSQLSGQGNEQFF,TGTGCCAGCAGCCAACTTTCCGGACAGGGTAATGAGCAGTTCTTC
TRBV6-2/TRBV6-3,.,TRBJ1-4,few,CASSGQRTEKLFF,TGTGCCAGCAGCGGACAGCGGACGGAAAAACTGTTTTTT